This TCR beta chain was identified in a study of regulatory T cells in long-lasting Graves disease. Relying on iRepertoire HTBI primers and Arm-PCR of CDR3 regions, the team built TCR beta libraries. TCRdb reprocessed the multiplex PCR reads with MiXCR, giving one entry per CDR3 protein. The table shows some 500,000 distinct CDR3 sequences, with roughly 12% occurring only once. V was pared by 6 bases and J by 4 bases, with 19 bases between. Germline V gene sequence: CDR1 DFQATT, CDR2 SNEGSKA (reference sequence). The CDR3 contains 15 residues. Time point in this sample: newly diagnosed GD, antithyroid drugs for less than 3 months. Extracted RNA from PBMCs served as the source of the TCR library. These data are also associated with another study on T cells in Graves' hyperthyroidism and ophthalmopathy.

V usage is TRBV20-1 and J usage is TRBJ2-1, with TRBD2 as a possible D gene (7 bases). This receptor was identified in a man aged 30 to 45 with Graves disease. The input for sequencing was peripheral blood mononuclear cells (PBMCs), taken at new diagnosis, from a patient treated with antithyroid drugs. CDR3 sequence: CSALRGGGFYNEQFF. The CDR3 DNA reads TGCAGTGCCCTGAGGGGGGGGGGGTTTTACAATGAGCAGTTCTTC.